This T cell receptor beta chain was observed in a study of TIL therapy for anti-PD-1-resistant metastatic lung cancer. This clone appeared a single time. The germline CDR1 and CDR2 sequences are SQVTM and ANQGSEA. CDR3 length: 12 residues. This was the immunoSEQ v3 assay. The data were produced by immunoSEQ multiplex PCR, yet TCRdb's version contains in-frame clones alone and is incomplete. The sample carries around 33,000 clones, 74% recorded once. Time point noted: pre-treatment sample, taken before nivolumab and TIL therapy. The clonotype comes from a woman between 30 and 80 years old with non-small cell lung cancer. The sample in question was blood, obtained at baseline. The chain is built from TRBV29-1 and TRBJ2-5; perhaps D is TRBD1 or TRBD2 (5 bases each). The closer fit of TRBJ2-7 to the DNA end suggests the J call may be wrong. CDR3 bases: TGCAGCGTTGACGAGGGGATAGACGAGCAGTACTTC. Translation gives CSVDEGIDEQYF.